These 20 T cell receptor beta chains originate from one sample sequenced in a study of identical twins. Using its own MiXCR run on the 5' RACE reads, TCRdb lists one record per CDR3 protein. The sample contains around 490,000 distinct CDR3 sequences, about 22% of which appear only once. This sample also belongs to another study, concerning yellow fever vaccine responses in identical twins.

Source material: CD4+ T cells sorted from blood. The origin of the receptors is a woman under 30 in good health.

In this sample, this clonotype turned up a few times. The V call is TRBV7-2, the J call TRBJ2-1, with 7 nucleotides matching TRBD2. V dropped 0 bases and J dropped 2; count of bases not matched to a gene: 10. The CDR3 has 18 residues. CDR1 is SGHTA and CDR2 is FQGNSA in the germline V gene. The CDR3: CASSLASLLAATYNEQFF. The CDR3 DNA sequence: TGTGCCAGCAGCTTAGCCTCCCTTCTAGCGGCAACCTACAATGAGCAGTTCTTC.

The chain joins TRBV4-1 to TRBJ2-3; maybe TRBD1 (5 bases). The V end was cut by 5 bases, the J end by 1 base, with 13 bases between. The CDR3 consists of 15 residues. CDR1 and CDR2 (germline): MGHRA, YSYEKL. The CDR3 is CASSISGLGTDTQYF. The CDR3 bases are TGCGCCAGCAGCATTTCAGGGCTGGGCACAGATACGCAGTATTTT.

The V and J genes are TRBV10-3 and TRBJ2-7; D may be TRBD1 (6 bases). Germline CDR1 reads ENHRY; CDR2 reads SYGVKD. The CDR3 covers 13 residues. Trimming took 4 bases from V and 7 from J, leaving 14 bases between them. In DNA, the CDR3 is TGTGCCATCAGTGGTTCAGGGGAAGGGGAGCAGTACTTC. Translation: CAISGSGEGEQYF.

CDR3 DNA: TGTGCCAGCAGCTCCCGCAGACCGGGACAGGGGGCCCAGACTAATGAAAAACTGTTTTTT. Amino acids: CASSSRRPGQGAQTNEKLFF. The genes are TRBV11-2 and TRBJ1-4; 12 bases are a match to TRBD1. CDR3 length: 20 residues. The V and J ends lost 4 bases and 2 bases, in that order; junction bases with no gene match: 14. Looked up from germline, CDR1 is SGHAT and CDR2 is FQNNGV.

The chain has TRBV12-3 or TRBV12-4 and TRBJ2-2, with TRBD1 as a possible D gene (6 bases). The CDR3 length is 17 residues. V was pared by 5 bases and J by 4 bases, with 20 bases between. DNA of the CDR3: TGTGCCAGCAGTCGGACGACAGGCTCGATGGGCACCGGGGAGCTGTTTTTT. Translation: CASSRTTGSMGTGELFF.

This chain uses TRBV6-1 with TRBJ2-3; D may be TRBD2 (5 bases). Germline V CDR1 and CDR2: MNHNS, SASEGT. V was pared by 11 bases and J by 4 bases, with 16 bases between. This CDR3 has 13 residues. CDR3 sequence: CAVGVVGSDTQYF. The CDR3 coding sequence is TGTGCCGTCGGGGTAGTAGGCTCAGATACGCAGTATTTT.

This clonotype was picked up a small number of times. The J gene is TRBJ2-5, the V gene TRBV28; a possible D gene is TRBD1 (6 bases). The length of the CDR3 is 14 residues. V was trimmed by 4 bases and J by 5 bases, leaving 14 bases between them. CDR1 is MDHEN and CDR2 is SYDVKM in the germline V gene. The CDR3 sequence is CASSSLGARETQYF. The CDR3 nucleotides read TGTGCCAGCAGTTCTCTGGGGGCTCGGGAGACCCAGTACTTC.

This chain joins TRBV12-3 or TRBV12-4 and TRBJ2-3; the match to TRBD2 covers 15 bases. The CDR3 is 16 residues long. The junction had 4 bases not matched to a gene; V was cut back by 8 bases and J by 1 base. The CDR3: CASERTSGRGTDTQYF. The DNA for the CDR3 is TGTGCCAGCGAAAGGACTAGCGGGAGGGGCACAGATACGCAGTATTTT.

V and J are TRBV10-2 and TRBJ2-7; 9 nucleotides line up with TRBD1. Germline CDR1 is WSHSY and CDR2 is SAAADI. V dropped 2 bases and J dropped 5; count of bases not matched to a gene: 4. The CDR3 loop spans 14 amino acids. The CDR3 protein is CASSEGTGRHEQYV. CDR3 nucleotides: TGCGCCAGCAGTGAGGGGACAGGGCGGCACGAGCAGTACGTC.

This sequence joins TRBV12-3 or TRBV12-4 and TRBJ2-7; 10 bases match TRBD2. This CDR3 is 15 amino acids long. V lost 6 bases, J lost 4 bases, and 9 bases stayed unmatched. The CDR3 region has the DNA TGTGCCAGCAGATCACAAGCGGGAGGGGAGTACGAGCAGTACTTC. Amino acid sequence: CASRSQAGGEYEQYF.

This clonotype was detected a few times. This rearrangement joins TRBV29-1 to TRBJ2-1; no clear D. This CDR3 comprises 11 residues. V gave up 3 bases and J gave up 7 bases, with 7 bases separating them. Germline V lookup: CDR1 SQVTM, CDR2 ANQGSEA. The CDR3 DNA reads as TGCAGCGTTGATGCGAGAAATGAGCAGTTCTTC. Residues: CSVDARNEQFF.

The rearrangement joins TRBV2 to TRBJ1-4, with 7 bases that match TRBD1. This CDR3 contains 15 residues. Germline trimming cut 6 bases from V and 8 bases from J; bases unmatched to any gene: 12. Per germline, CDR1 SNHLY and CDR2 FYNNEI. CDR3 loop: CASRAPDRVGEKLFF. CDR3 DNA: TGTGCCAGCAGGGCCCCTGACAGGGTGGGGGAAAAACTGTTTTTT.

In the case of this clonotype: One end of the junction varies from germline; a read error may be responsible. This chain connects TRBV25-1 to TRBJ2-6; D unresolved. CDR3 length: 15 residues. In germline, CDR1 is MGHDK, CDR2 SYGVNS. Here the CDR3 DNA reads TGTGCCAGCATTGAAAGTCGCTCTGGGGCCAACGTCCTGACTTTC. Its protein product is CASIESRSGANVLTF.

The CDR3 loop reads CASSLDVSYNEQFF. The DNA of the CDR3 is TGTGCCAGCAGCTTAGATGTATCCTACAATGAGCAGTTCTTC. The gene calls are TRBV7-2 and TRBJ2-1; D ambiguous. Germline loops: CDR1 SGHTA, CDR2 FQGNSA. The ends were cut back, 1 base at V and 1 base at J, with 5 bases in the middle. The CDR3 spans 14 residues.

A few counts support this clonotype. J is TRBJ2-1 and V is TRBV3-1; D is perhaps TRBD2 (7 bases). Trimming left V 1 base short and J 15 bases short, with 19 bases between. Germline V gene data show CDR1 as LGHDT and CDR2 as YNNKEL (reference sequence). This CDR3 spans 14 amino acids. CDR3 residues: CASSQAKDKGGGFF. The CDR3 DNA follows: TGTGCCAGCAGCCAAGCTAAGGACAAGGGGGGGGGGTTCTTC.

The chain uses TRBV5-1 and TRBJ2-1, with 7 nucleotides matching TRBD2. This CDR3 has 15 residues. V gave up 3 bases and J gave up 5 bases; unmatched junction bases: 8. CDR1 is SGHRS, CDR2 YFSETQ, per germline. The CDR3 reads CASSSSRGSNNEQFF. The CDR3 DNA sequence: TGCGCCAGCAGCTCCTCTCGCGGGAGTAACAATGAGCAGTTCTTC.

This clonotype was observed a handful of times. This chain uses TRBV10-3 with TRBJ2-7; D not certain. The CDR3 covers 13 residues. Trimming left V 9 bases short and J 2 bases short, with 14 bases between. Germline values: CDR1 ENHRY, CDR2 SYGVKD. CDR3 sequence (DNA): TGTGCCATAAAAACCGACGGAACCTACGAGCAGTACTTC. This sequence encodes CAIKTDGTYEQYF.

This clonotype has only a few counts. The rearrangement links TRBV7-9 to TRBJ2-1; D gene unclear. This CDR3 has 14 amino acids. Trimming shortened V by 5 bases and J by 8 bases, and 16 bases separated the two germline ends. Germline lookup yields CDR1 SEHNR and CDR2 FQNEAQ (reference sequence). CDR3 in amino acids: CASSPGRVSDEQFF. DNA of the CDR3: TGTGCCAGCAGCCCCGGCCGGGTCAGCGATGAGCAGTTCTTC. Drawing the rest from reference TRBV7-9 and TRBJ2-1, the complete variable domain is DTGVSQNPRHKITKRGQNVTFRCDPISEHNRLYWYRQTLGQGPEFLTYFQNEAQLEKSRLLSDRFSAERPKGSFSTLEIQRTEQGDSAMYLCASSPGRVSDEQFFGPGTRLTVL.

This chain links TRBV5-1 with TRBJ2-1, with unresolved D. The CDR3 length is 16 residues. The germline V gene encodes CDR1 SGHRS and CDR2 YFSETQ. V lost 1 base, J lost 0 bases, and 11 bases lay in between. The CDR3 protein is CASSLNALSSYNEQFF. CDR3 nucleotides: TGCGCCAGCAGCTTGAATGCGTTGAGCTCCTACAATGAGCAGTTCTTC.

The chain links TRBV11-2 to TRBJ2-7; D gene ambiguous. Germline assignment: CDR1 SGHAT and CDR2 FQNNGV. The CDR3 covers 15 residues. Trimming left V 0 bases short and J 3 bases short, with 12 bases between. The CDR3 DNA is TGTGCCAGCAGCTTAGATTTACAGCAGATCTACGAGCAGTACGTC. It encodes CASSLDLQQIYEQYV.